The entry below describes one T cell receptor beta chain. The antigen is not known. V gave up 5 bases and J gave up 2 bases; unmatched junction bases: 7. The germline gives CDR1 SGHVT, CDR2 SQSDAQ. The CDR3 is 17 amino acids. The data derive from a study of T cell repertoires in cytomegalovirus infection. In the study overall: A matching HLA type, together with CMV infection, was signaled by public TCR beta signatures.

TCRdb reprocessed the reads with MiXCR, giving one entry per CDR3 protein. Here the sample spans 550,000 to 700,000 distinct CDR3 sequences, around two fifths being singletons. The receptor comes from a human donor in good health (CMV status not recorded). Some clones in this sample may be carry-over from other donors' samples. This material consisted of cultured PBMCs, taken from culture after CMV antigen stimulation. V is TRBV7-4 and J is TRBJ2-7; 15 bases agree with TRBD2. The CDR3 region has the DNA TGTGCCAGCAGCATCGGGACTAGCGGGGGGCGAGCCTACGAGCAGTACTTC. Encoded protein: CASSIGTSGGRAYEQYF.